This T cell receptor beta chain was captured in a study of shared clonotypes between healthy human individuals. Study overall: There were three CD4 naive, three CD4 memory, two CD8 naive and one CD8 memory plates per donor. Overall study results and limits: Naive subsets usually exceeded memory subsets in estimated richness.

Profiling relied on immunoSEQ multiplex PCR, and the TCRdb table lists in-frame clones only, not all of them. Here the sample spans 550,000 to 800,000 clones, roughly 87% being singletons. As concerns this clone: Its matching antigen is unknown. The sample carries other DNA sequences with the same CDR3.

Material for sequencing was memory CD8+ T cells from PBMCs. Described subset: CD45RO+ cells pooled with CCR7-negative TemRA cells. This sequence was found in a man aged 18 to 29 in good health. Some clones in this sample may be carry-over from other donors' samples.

This chain's CDR3 is CASSYPAYEQYF. The CDR3 nucleotides are TGTGCCAGCAGTTACCCAGCCTACGAGCAGTACTTC. The J gene is TRBJ2-7, the V gene TRBV28, with D hard to call. The V and J ends lost 4 bases and 2 bases respectively, with 6 bases between them. The germline gives CDR1 MDHEN, CDR2 SYDVKM. The CDR3 contains 12 residues.